A selection of T cell receptor beta chains follows, all from one sample in a study of T cells in Graves' hyperthyroidism and ophthalmopathy. One entry per CDR3 protein results from TCRdb running MiXCR on the multiplex PCR reads. The table lists roughly 380,000 distinct CDR3 sequences, approximately 13% of them singletons. The sequencing sample was made of blood. These receptors were taken from a man aged 25 to 40 with Graves' hyperthyroidism that later progressed to Graves' ophthalmopathy. Each CDR3 is given with its conserved first and last residue. The order of the fields is CDR3 DNA, CDR3 protein, J gene, V gene, D gene, clone size. The D gene is left open where the match is weak. Clone size is shown for a subset of rows, as once, few, many or a class of expanded clone.

cdr3_nt: TGCGCCAGCAGCGGGACAGTAGAGACCCAGTACTTC; cdr3_aa: CASSGTVETQYF; j_call: TRBJ2-5; v_call: TRBV5-1; d_call: TRBD1; clone_size: few
cdr3_nt: TGTGCCAGCATCAGACAGGGGGCGAACTACGAGCAGTACTTC; cdr3_aa: CASIRQGANYEQYF; j_call: TRBJ2-7; v_call: TRBV28; d_call: TRBD1; clone_size: many
cdr3_nt: TGTGCCAGCAGCTTATTAAACCTCAATCAGCCCCAGCATTTT; cdr3_aa: CASSLLNLNQPQHF; j_call: TRBJ1-5; v_call: TRBV7-2; d_call: -; clone_size: many
cdr3_nt: TGTGCCAGCAGCCAAGATCCCCACAATGAGCAGTTCTTC; cdr3_aa: CASSQDPHNEQFF; j_call: TRBJ2-1; v_call: TRBV7-9; d_call: -; clone_size: -
cdr3_nt: TGTGCCAGCAGCCTGAGACGATGGAATACAGATACGCAGTATTTT; cdr3_aa: CASSLRRWNTDTQYF; j_call: TRBJ2-3; v_call: TRBV25-1; d_call: -; clone_size: few
cdr3_nt: TGCGCCAGCAGGCGGGACAGGAACCAAGAGACCCAGTACTTC; cdr3_aa: CASRRDRNQETQYF; j_call: TRBJ2-5; v_call: TRBV5-1; d_call: TRBD1; clone_size: few
cdr3_nt: TGTGCCACCAGTGAGGGAGGGGTAGCCTACGAGCAGTACTTC; cdr3_aa: CATSEGGVAYEQYF; j_call: TRBJ2-7; v_call: TRBV24-1; d_call: TRBD2; clone_size: -
cdr3_nt: TGCAGTGCTAGAGATCTAGGGTTTAGCAATCAGCCCCAGCATTTT; cdr3_aa: CSARDLGFSNQPQHF; j_call: TRBJ1-5; v_call: TRBV20-1; d_call: -; clone_size: many
cdr3_nt: TGTGCCACCAGCAGATACAGGGGGCGCGGCTATGGCTACACCTTC; cdr3_aa: CATSRYRGRGYGYTF; j_call: TRBJ1-2; v_call: TRBV15; d_call: TRBD1; clone_size: many
cdr3_nt: TGTGCCACCCGGGTCTCTGGGACAGGGAACTATGGCTACACCTTC; cdr3_aa: CATRVSGTGNYGYTF; j_call: TRBJ1-2; v_call: TRBV6-1; d_call: TRBD1; clone_size: many
cdr3_nt: TGTGCCAGCAGTCCAAGGGGACAGCTTAGCTCCTACGAGCAGTACTTC; cdr3_aa: CASSPRGQLSSYEQYF; j_call: TRBJ2-7; v_call: TRBV28; d_call: TRBD1; clone_size: few
cdr3_nt: TGTGCCAGCAGTTCCGTTTATAGCAATCAGCCCCAGCATTTT; cdr3_aa: CASSSVYSNQPQHF; j_call: TRBJ1-5; v_call: TRBV12-3/TRBV12-4; d_call: -; clone_size: many
cdr3_nt: TGTGCCTGGAGTGTACAAGGAAACGCCATATATTTT; cdr3_aa: CAWSVQGNAIYF; j_call: TRBJ1-3; v_call: TRBV30; d_call: -; clone_size: few
cdr3_nt: TGTGCCAGCAGCCCCTTAGCGGGGAACCCCACAGATACGCAGTATTTT; cdr3_aa: CASSPLAGNPTDTQYF; j_call: TRBJ2-3; v_call: TRBV3-1; d_call: TRBD2; clone_size: -
cdr3_nt: TGTGCCAGCTCCTCTCGTTCAGACACCGGGGAGCTGTTTTTT; cdr3_aa: CASSSRSDTGELFF; j_call: TRBJ2-2; v_call: TRBV27; d_call: -; clone_size: many
cdr3_nt: TGTGTCAGCAGCGCGGCTAGCGGGGCTACAGATACGCAGTATTTT; cdr3_aa: CVSSAASGATDTQYF; j_call: TRBJ2-3; v_call: TRBV11-2; d_call: TRBD2; clone_size: -